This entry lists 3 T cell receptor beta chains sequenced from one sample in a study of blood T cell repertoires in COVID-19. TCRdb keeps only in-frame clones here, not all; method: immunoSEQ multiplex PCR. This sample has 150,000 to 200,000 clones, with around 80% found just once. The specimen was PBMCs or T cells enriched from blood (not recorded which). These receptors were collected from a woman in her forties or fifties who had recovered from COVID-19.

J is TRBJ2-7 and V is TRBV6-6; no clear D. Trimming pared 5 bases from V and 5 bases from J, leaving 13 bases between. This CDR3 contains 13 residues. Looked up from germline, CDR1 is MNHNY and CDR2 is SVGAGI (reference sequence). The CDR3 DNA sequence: TGTGCCAGCAGTAAAGCTCTAGTCCACGAGCAGTACTTC. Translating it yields CASSKALVHEQYF.

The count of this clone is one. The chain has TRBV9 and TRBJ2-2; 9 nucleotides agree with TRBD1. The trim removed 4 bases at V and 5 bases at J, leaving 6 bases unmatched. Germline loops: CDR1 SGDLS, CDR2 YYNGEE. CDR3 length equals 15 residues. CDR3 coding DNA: TGTGCCAGCAGCCCCACAGGGGGCTTTACCGGGGAGCTGTTTTTT. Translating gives CASSPTGGFTGELFF.

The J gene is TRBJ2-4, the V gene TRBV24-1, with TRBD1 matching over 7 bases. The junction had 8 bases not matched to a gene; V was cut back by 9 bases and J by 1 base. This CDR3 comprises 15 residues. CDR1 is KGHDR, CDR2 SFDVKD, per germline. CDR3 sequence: CATDTTGDAKNIQYF. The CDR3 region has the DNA TGTGCCACCGATACAACAGGGGACGCCAAAAACATTCAGTACTTC.